This TCR beta chain emerged from a study of T cell responses to AZD1222 COVID-19 vaccine. A remark on this clone: No antigen is known for it.

Study conclusions and caveats: Repertoire samples came only from after the peak T cell response. Along spike, vaccine-associated CD4 TCRs were found throughout, with dominance at 160-218 and 743-854.

Profiling relied on immunoSEQ multiplex PCR, and the TCRdb table lists in-frame clones only, not all of them. Of about 53,000 clones detected, approximately 86% appear once; the ten largest clones hold 2.7%. The sequencing used peripheral blood, collected 28 days after the second AZD1222 dose. This sequence was found in an adult who received the AZD1222 COVID-19 vaccine.

The CDR3 region is CASSSSTGAGEQYF. The CDR3 DNA reads as TGTGCCAGCAGCTCCTCGACTGGGGCAGGCGAGCAGTACTTC. The rearrangement links TRBV11-3 to TRBJ2-7; weak D call: TRBD1 (5 bases). This CDR3 is built from 14 residues. Between the trimmed V and J ends, which lost 4 bases and 6 bases, there was a span of 16 bases. CDR1 is SGHNT, CDR2 YENEEA, per germline.